This entry is about one T cell receptor (beta chain). Its target is not known. This record belongs to a study of shared clonotypes between healthy human individuals. The germline V gene has CDR1 MGHDK and CDR2 SYGVNS. With V trimmed by 5 bases and J by 3 bases, 6 bases remained unmatched. CDR3 size: 15 residues. Repertoires were generated with immunoSEQ multiplex PCR, while TCRdb's copy carries only in-frame clones and drops some. The profile shows 1.4 million to 1.5 million clones, around 97% of them singletons. Findings and caveats of the study: Clonotypes shared by all four sorted-subset donors had higher generation probabilities than non-shared clonotypes.

Those who donated were healthy HIV-negative adults, with no recent acute infections or vaccinations reported. CD45RA+ naive and CD45RA-negative memory subsets were separated from CD4+ cells. The sequenced material came from naive CD4+ T cells sorted from blood. The subset denotes: CD45RA+ positively selected. This chain uses TRBV25-1 with TRBJ2-7; TRBD1 matches at 11 bases. The TCR was taken from a man aged 30 to 45 in good health. Here the CDR3 reads CASSPPGTGGYEQYF. CDR3 nucleotide sequence: TGTGCCAGCAGTCCCCCCGGGACAGGGGGCTACGAGCAGTACTTC.